The rows below give T cell receptor beta chains drawn from one sample of a study of T cell responses to AZD1222 COVID-19 vaccine. Clones were read by immunoSEQ multiplex PCR, and TCRdb kept only the in-frame ones, dropping some. In the table there are approximately 170,000 clones, around 93% of which are singletons. The sample consisted of peripheral blood, taken on day 0 of AZD1222 vaccination. These receptors were taken from an adult in good health. Both conserved end residues are part of each CDR3. Clone size is not always given. Where it is, it says once, few, many or a class for expanded clones.

j_call v_call clone_size cdr3_aa
TRBJ1-2 TRBV6-5 - CASHGDRVIEYGYTF
TRBJ1-1 TRBV10-3 - CAISESGMVGTEAFF
TRBJ2-5 TRBV28 - CASSLASRETQYF
TRBJ2-6 TRBV2 once CASSEMRGARGANVLTF
TRBJ2-2 TRBV5-1 - CASSIGTGELFF
TRBJ1-6 TRBV6-5 - CASSYDRGPSPLHF
TRBJ1-5 TRBV12-5 - CASAPSRADQPQHF
TRBJ2-3 TRBV30 - CAWTPGQVADTQYF
TRBJ2-3 TRBV24-1 - CATSAGLAGRDTQYF
TRBJ1-1 TRBV19 - CASSIAVRNTEAFF
TRBJ2-7 TRBV29-1 - CSVTGLYYEQYF
TRBJ1-5 TRBV10-3 - CAISGGQGYYQPQHF
TRBJ2-7 TRBV5-1 - CASSWGEGARDEQYF
TRBJ2-1 TRBV2 - CASSSSSAGPGNEQFF
TRBJ1-2 TRBV18 - CASSTSMDREEGYTF
TRBJ1-5 TRBV14 - CASSQGWGQPQHF
TRBJ2-3 TRBV29-1 - CSVEARRDAADTQYF
TRBJ1-1 TRBV14 - CASSPHVGRMNTEAFF
TRBJ1-4 TRBV28 few CASRTGGAGEKLFF
TRBJ2-7 TRBV19 - CASSPRGRSGEQYF
TRBJ1-1 TRBV19 - CASSRGLRTEAFF
TRBJ2-7 TRBV19 - CASSIEATALYEQYF
TRBJ2-1 TRBV18 - CASSFSRRDNEQFF
TRBJ1-2 TRBV10-3 - CAISVAGNYGYTF
TRBJ2-1 TRBV24-1 - CATSAPIAGVANEQFF
TRBJ2-4 TRBV5-1 - CASSEPSLAKNIQYF
TRBJ2-1 TRBV5-1 - CASSYRGLSGSSYNEQFF
TRBJ2-5 TRBV11-3 - CASSLRGETQYF
TRBJ2-7 TRBV28 - CASSRPRDFSYEQYF
TRBJ1-1 TRBV7-8 - CASSRGQLNTEAFF
TRBJ1-3 TRBV6-5 - CASRDYKHNTIYF
TRBJ2-3 TRBV19 - CASSIAADTQYF
TRBJ1-5 TRBV18 once CASSPDRGGNQPQHF
TRBJ2-1 TRBV27 - CASSLSGGSDEQFF
TRBJ1-6 TRBV3-1/TRBV3-2 once CASNDGQSFWSPLHF
TRBJ1-2 TRBV6-2/TRBV6-3 - CASSQRTTGGYGYTF
TRBJ1-5 TRBV28 - CASRSSGNQPQHF
TRBJ1-1 TRBV11-2 - CASSWQENTEAFF
TRBJ1-3 TRBV5-1 - CASALGAASGNTIYF
TRBJ1-2 TRBV30 - CAWSVIRVGQGVKGYYGYTF
TRBJ2-7 TRBV28 - CASSPAPGSSYEQYF
TRBJ2-1 TRBV2 - CASSGGRAAYNEQFF
TRBJ1-1 TRBV5-6 - CASSGGGTLMNTEAFF
TRBJ2-7 TRBV5-1 - CASREEGGPSERTYEQYF
TRBJ2-1 TRBV5-1 - CASSLNGGPLGEQFF
TRBJ2-2 TRBV30 - CAWMGENTGELFF
TRBJ2-5 TRBV18 - CASSPLGQGETQYF
TRBJ2-3 TRBV6-5 - CASSYHGTRGTDTQYF
TRBJ1-5 TRBV7-9 - CASSFGGARQPQHF
TRBJ1-2 TRBV29-1 - CSVEGDSEDRALSNYGYTF
TRBJ1-5 TRBV6-1 few CASSEGNQPQHF
TRBJ1-5 TRBV6-7 - CASSYSREVGGGPQHF
TRBJ1-4 TRBV4-1 - CASSQPTGVYEKLFF
TRBJ2-7 TRBV12-3/TRBV12-4 few CASSNSGSYEQYF
TRBJ1-5 TRBV21-1 - CASRDFTGTPNQPQHF